This T cell receptor (beta chain) was found in a study of T cells after yellow fever vaccination. This clonotype was counted only a few times. This CDR3 has 14 residues. The junction had 4 bases not matched to a gene; V was cut back by 5 bases and J by 5 bases. Germline loops: CDR1 SGHVS, CDR2 FQNEAQ. TCRdb independently ran MiXCR on the 5' RACE reads; one entry per CDR3 protein. The top ten clones hold around a third of a sample with about 74,000 distinct CDR3 sequences, roughly 7.4% of them seen once. The rearrangement links TRBV7-8 to TRBJ1-1, with 11 bases fitting TRBD1. This clonotype originated in a man between 18 and 35 years old who received the YFV17D yellow fever vaccine. The sequencing here drew on CD8+ T cells sorted from PBMCs, taken less than 6 days after the first yellow fever vaccination. The CDR3 DNA is TGTGCCAGCAGCCACGGGACAGGGGGAACTGAAGCTTTCTTT. Protein: CASSHGTGGTEAFF.